The 25 T cell receptor beta chains in this list originate from one sample, sequenced in a study of graft-versus-host responses after intestinal transplantation. For these TCRs, the target antigens are not known. Sequencing used immunoSEQ multiplex PCR; TCRdb keeps in-frame clones, though not all of them. The table lists roughly 73,000 clones, around nine tenths of them singletons. This material consisted of unstimulated CD8+ T cells sorted from spleen or lymph node cells, taken before transplant. The source of these receptors is a human donor who was the organ donor for an intestinal transplant.

The chain uses TRBV9 and TRBJ1-2; 8 bases agree with TRBD1. The CDR3 has 15 amino acids. Unmatched junction bases numbered 14, after V lost 5 bases and J lost 8 bases. Germline CDR1 reads SGDLS; CDR2 reads YYNGEE. This CDR3 is CASSPPTGGREGYTF. The DNA of the CDR3 is TGTGCCAGCAGTCCCCCCACAGGGGGAAGGGAAGGCTACACCTTC.

The chain combines TRBV7-9 with TRBJ1-6; D possibly corresponds to TRBD1 (6 bases). V was clipped by 5 bases and J by 8 bases, with 16 bases between them. The germline CDR1 and CDR2 sequences are SEHNR and FQNEAQ (reference sequence). This CDR3 region has 15 residues. DNA for the CDR3: TGTGCCAGCAGCCCTCAACAGGGTATCGATTCACCCCTCCACTTT. This translates into CASSPQQGIDSPLHF.

This chain connects TRBV9 to TRBJ1-1; no reliable D call. V was cut by 0 bases and J by 0 bases, with 15 bases left in between. The CDR3 loop spans 17 amino acids. In germline, CDR1 is SGDLS, CDR2 YYNGEE. The CDR3 coding sequence is TGTGCCAGCAGCGTAGGGGCGGGGAGCACGTTGAACACTGAAGCTTTCTTT. Protein sequence: CASSVGAGSTLNTEAFF.

The J gene is TRBJ1-1, the V gene TRBV4-1, with a possible D match to TRBD1 (6 bases). Looked up from germline, CDR1 is MGHRA and CDR2 is YSYEKL. Deletions cut 0 bases from V and 5 bases from J, with 13 bases between. CDR3 length equals 15 residues. Here the CDR3 reads CASSQDEGGGTEAFF. CDR3 in DNA: TGCGCCAGCAGCCAAGATGAGGGGGGAGGGACTGAAGCTTTCTTT.

Only one count was recorded for this clone. The rearrangement uses TRBV5-1 and TRBJ2-3, with 7 bases aligning to TRBD2. Germline CDR1 is SGHRS and CDR2 is YFSETQ. J was trimmed by 0 bases and V by 3 bases; bases with no gene match: 19. The CDR3 is 20 amino acids. The CDR3 protein is CASSSPRSGGALSSTDTQYF. CDR3 bases: TGCGCCAGCAGCTCCCCCCGTTCGGGGGGTGCTCTTTCTAGCACAGATACGCAGTATTTT.

This clone was counted only a few times. The chain joins TRBV30 to TRBJ2-7; the match to TRBD1 covers 7 bases. Germline V CDR1 and CDR2: GTSNPN, SVGIG (reference sequence). V dropped 2 bases and J dropped 6; count of bases not matched to a gene: 16. This CDR3 is 16 amino acids long. Written as DNA, the CDR3 is TGTGCCTGGAGTTCAATCGCCGGGACAGACCCTTTCGAGCAGTACTTC. It is translated as CAWSSIAGTDPFEQYF.

The CDR3 bases are TGCGCCAGCTCTACTGGGGGGGTAACAGATACGCAGTATTTT. Its translation: CASSTGGVTDTQYF. This chain connects TRBV5-1 to TRBJ2-3, with TRBD2 matching 7 bases. The germline CDR1 and CDR2 sequences are SGHRS and YFSETQ. The CDR3 loop spans 14 amino acids. The V segment lost 7 bases and the J segment 3 bases; nucleotides outside the gene matches: 8.

V and J are TRBV6-1 and TRBJ2-5; TRBD2 agrees at 7 bases. V lost 2 bases and J lost 4; bases outside the gene matches: 7. The CDR3 extends over 15 amino acids. In germline, CDR1 is MNHNS, CDR2 SASEGT. CDR3 loop: CASSETGGWGETQYF. For the CDR3, the DNA is TGTGCCAGCAGTGAAACGGGGGGATGGGGAGAGACCCAGTACTTC.

This chain connects TRBV28 to TRBJ1-1, with TRBD1 matching 9 bases. The CDR3 totals 14 residues. CDR1 and CDR2 from the germline V gene are MDHEN and SYDVKM. With V trimmed by 3 bases and J by 6 bases, 5 bases remained unmatched. CDR3: CASSFRTGVAEAFF. The CDR3 DNA follows: TGTGCCAGCAGTTTCCGGACAGGGGTGGCTGAAGCTTTCTTT.

V and J are TRBV19 and TRBJ1-5; D is undetermined. CDR1 and CDR2 from the germline V gene are LNHDA and SQIVND (reference sequence). V was clipped by 3 bases and J by 8 bases, with 14 bases between them. The CDR3 sequence is 14 residues long. The CDR3 DNA sequence: TGTGCCAGTAGTATCCTGGCAGGTGGTGAGCCCCAGCATTTT. It encodes CASSILAGGEPQHF.

The chain employs TRBV25-1 and TRBJ1-1; D not resolved. The germline V gene encodes CDR1 MGHDK and CDR2 SYGVNS. Trimming cost V 5 bases and J 5 bases, with 12 bases left between them. The CDR3 runs 13 residues. CDR3 protein: CASSSTARTEAFF. The CDR3 coding sequence is TGTGCCAGCAGTAGTACAGCAAGAACTGAAGCTTTCTTT. The variable domain in full, with the rest retrieved from reference TRBV25-1 and TRBJ1-1, is EADIYQTPRYLVIGTGKKITLECSQTMGHDKMYWYQQDPGMELHLIHYSYGVNSTEKGDLSSESTVSRIRTEHFPLTLESARPSHTSQYLCASSSTARTEAFFGQGTRLTVV.

The chain couples TRBV5-6 to TRBJ1-6; the D gene is possibly TRBD1 (5 bases). Germline V CDR1 and CDR2: SGHDT, YYEEEE. This CDR3 has 16 residues. Trimming stripped 0 bases from V and 7 bases from J, with 14 bases between. The CDR3 nucleotides read TGTGCCAGCAGCTTGGCCAACCCAGGGTCGAATTCACCCCTCCACTTT. It codes for CASSLANPGSNSPLHF.

The chain recombines TRBV4-1 with TRBJ1-6, with unresolved D. V lost 0 bases and J lost 0, with 3 bases in between. The CDR3 spans 15 residues. Germline loops: CDR1 MGHRA, CDR2 YSYEKL. CDR3 in amino acids: CASSQESSYNSPLHF. DNA of the CDR3: TGCGCCAGCAGCCAAGAAAGCTCCTATAATTCACCCCTCCACTTT.

The chain couples TRBV4-1 to TRBJ2-1, with 12 bases identical to TRBD2. With V trimmed by 0 bases and J by 0 bases, 9 bases remained unmatched. This CDR3 region has 20 residues. The germline V gene encodes CDR1 MGHRA and CDR2 YSYEKL. For the CDR3, the DNA is TGCGCCAGCAGCCAAGAAGGGGCACTAGCGGGGGGCAGCTCCTACAATGAGCAGTTCTTC. It codes for CASSQEGALAGGSSYNEQFF.

V and J are TRBV11-3 and TRBJ2-3; D is perhaps TRBD2 (7 bases). This CDR3 has 14 residues. CDR1 and CDR2 from the germline V gene are SGHNT and YENEEA. V dropped 4 bases and J dropped 6 bases, with 14 bases sitting between them. The CDR3 DNA reads as TGTGCCAGCAGCTCTCCGAGGGGGGGGGATACGCAGTATTTT. Translation: CASSSPRGGDTQYF.

The DNA for the CDR3 is TGTGCCAGCAGTCTACAGGGGATCCAAGAGACCCAGTACTTC. It yields the protein CASSLQGIQETQYF. The chain has TRBV27 and TRBJ2-5; TRBD1 aligns across 7 bases. The CDR3 loop spans 14 amino acids. Germline CDR1 and CDR2: MNHEY and SMNVEV (reference sequence). Trimming took 5 bases from V and 1 from J; bases not matched to a gene: 4.

This sequence joins TRBV21-1 and TRBJ1-5. TRBV21-1 is recorded as a pseudogene. The CDR3 covers 15 residues. The CDR3: CASSKAGLSNQPQHF. The CDR3 region has the DNA TGTGCCAGCAGCAAAGCGGGGTTGAGCAATCAGCCCCAGCATTTT.

This rearrangement joins TRBV20-1 to TRBJ1-2; D might be TRBD1 (6 bases). Germline loops: CDR1 DFQATT, CDR2 SNEGSKA (reference sequence). CDR3 length equals 11 residues. The germline V and J ends were trimmed by 6 bases and 9 bases, with 14 bases remaining between them. The CDR3 nucleotides read TGCAGTGCCCGGGACACCGTTCGCTACACCTTC. This codes for CSARDTVRYTF.

This chain connects TRBV7-9 to TRBJ2-1, with no clear D. This CDR3 contains 11 residues. Germline CDR1 reads SEHNR; CDR2 reads FQNEAQ (reference sequence). Trimming shortened V by 4 bases and J by 7 bases, and 5 bases separated the two germline ends. CDR3 loop: CASSYPNEQFF. The CDR3 nucleotides are TGTGCCAGCAGCTATCCTAATGAGCAGTTCTTC.

This clone has only a few counts. The chain couples TRBV19 to TRBJ2-1; D might be TRBD1 (6 bases). Germline lookup yields CDR1 LNHDA and CDR2 SQIVND (reference sequence). V was clipped by 2 bases and J by 11 bases, with 10 bases between them. The CDR3 runs 12 residues. The CDR3 region is CASSITDSQQFF. For the CDR3, the DNA is TGTGCCAGTAGTATAACGGACAGCCAGCAGTTCTTC.

In this sample, this clone turned up once. The chain recombines TRBV9 with TRBJ2-3; 10 bases map to TRBD2. The germline gives CDR1 SGDLS, CDR2 YYNGEE. With 0 bases clipped from V and 2 bases from J, the junction kept 3 bases outside the gene matches. This CDR3 has 16 residues. In DNA, the CDR3 is TGTGCCAGCAGCGTAGGACTAGCGGGCTTCACAGATACGCAGTATTTT. Translating it yields CASSVGLAGFTDTQYF.

The chain uses TRBV15 and TRBJ1-1, with D possibly matching TRBD1 (5 bases). CDR3 length: 12 residues. The V gene's germline CDR1 is LNHNV and CDR2 YYDKDF (reference sequence). The CDR3 sequence is CASGGGVTEAFF. CDR3 nucleotides: TGTGCAAGTGGTGGAGGGGTCACTGAAGCTTTCTTT.

The J gene is TRBJ2-7, the V gene TRBV18; 10 bases align to TRBD1. This CDR3 has 16 residues. Germline V lookup: CDR1 KGHSH, CDR2 LQKENI. J lost 2 bases, V lost 6 bases, and 10 bases had no gene match. The CDR3 protein is CASSPDRGKTPYEQYF. The CDR3 DNA reads as TGTGCCAGCTCGCCGGACAGGGGGAAAACCCCCTACGAGCAGTACTTC.

This clone was detected only once. The V call is TRBV29-1, the J call TRBJ1-1; TRBD1 aligns across 9 bases. The V gene end was trimmed by 2 bases and the J gene end by 2 bases; junction bases not matched to a gene: 6. This CDR3 has 15 residues. From germline, CDR1 is SQVTM and CDR2 ANQGSEA. The CDR3, as DNA: TGCAGCGTTGAACCTACGGGACAGGGCAACACTGAAGCTTTCTTT. Translating it yields CSVEPTGQGNTEAFF. The full variable domain, its missing parts supplied by reference TRBV29-1 and TRBJ1-1, is SAVISQKPSRDICQRGTSLTIQCQVDSQVTMMFWYRQQPGQSLTLIATANQGSEATYESGFVIDKFPISRPNLTFSTLTVSNMSPEDSSIYLCSVEPTGQGNTEAFFGQGTRLTVV.

The chain joins TRBV5-6 to TRBJ1-1; D remains unclear. The CDR3 sequence is 11 residues long. CDR1 and CDR2 (germline): SGHDT, YYEEEE. V lost 4 bases and J 5 bases, leaving 6 bases between the germline ends. The CDR3 spells CASSNETEAFF. The CDR3 coding sequence is TGTGCCAGCAGCAATGAGACTGAAGCTTTCTTT.